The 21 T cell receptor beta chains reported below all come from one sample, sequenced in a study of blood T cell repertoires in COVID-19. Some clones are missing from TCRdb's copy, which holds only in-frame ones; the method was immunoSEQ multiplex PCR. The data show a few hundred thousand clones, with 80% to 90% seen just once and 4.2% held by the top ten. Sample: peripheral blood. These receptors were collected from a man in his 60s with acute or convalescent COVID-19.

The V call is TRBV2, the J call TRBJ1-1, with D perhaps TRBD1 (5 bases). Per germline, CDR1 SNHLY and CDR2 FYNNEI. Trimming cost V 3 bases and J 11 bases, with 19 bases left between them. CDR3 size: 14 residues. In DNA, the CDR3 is TGTGCCAGCAGTGAGAAATCCGCAGGGAATGCCGCTTTCTTT. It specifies CASSEKSAGNAAFF.

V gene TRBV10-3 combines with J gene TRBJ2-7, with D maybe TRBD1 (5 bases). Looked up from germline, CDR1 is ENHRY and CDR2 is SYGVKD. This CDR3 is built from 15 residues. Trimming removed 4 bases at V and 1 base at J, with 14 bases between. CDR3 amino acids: CAISGRQGTSYEQYF. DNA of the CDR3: TGTGCCATCAGTGGACGTCAGGGAACATCCTACGAGCAGTACTTC.

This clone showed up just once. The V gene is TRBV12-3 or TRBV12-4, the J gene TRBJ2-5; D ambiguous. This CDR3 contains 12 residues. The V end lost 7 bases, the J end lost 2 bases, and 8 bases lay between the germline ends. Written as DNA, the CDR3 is TGTGCCAGCACCTTACGGCAAGAGACCCAGTACTTC. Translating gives CASTLRQETQYF.

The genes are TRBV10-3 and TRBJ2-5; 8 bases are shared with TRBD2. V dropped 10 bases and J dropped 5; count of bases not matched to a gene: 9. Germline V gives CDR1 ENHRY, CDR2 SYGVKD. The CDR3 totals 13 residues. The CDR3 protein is CATGSGGGETQYF. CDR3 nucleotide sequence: TGTGCCACCGGATCCGGCGGGGGGGAGACCCAGTACTTC.

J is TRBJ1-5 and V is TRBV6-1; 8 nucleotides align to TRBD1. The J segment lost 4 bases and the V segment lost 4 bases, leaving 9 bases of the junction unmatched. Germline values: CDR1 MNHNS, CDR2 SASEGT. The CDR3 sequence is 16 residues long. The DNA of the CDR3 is TGTGCCAGCAGTGTTGCCGGGACAGGAGCTAATCAGCCCCAGCATTTT. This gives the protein CASSVAGTGANQPQHF.

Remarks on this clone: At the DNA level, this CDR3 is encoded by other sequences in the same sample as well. The CDR3 reads CASSRDRGEKLFF. In DNA, the CDR3 is TGTGCCAGCAGTAGAGACAGAGGTGAAAAACTGTTTTTT. The rearrangement links TRBV6-5 to TRBJ1-4, with D possibly matching TRBD1 (5 bases). Germline V gene sequence: CDR1 MNHEY, CDR2 SVGAGI. Trimming removed 5 bases at V and 7 bases at J, with 11 bases between. This CDR3 is 13 amino acids long.

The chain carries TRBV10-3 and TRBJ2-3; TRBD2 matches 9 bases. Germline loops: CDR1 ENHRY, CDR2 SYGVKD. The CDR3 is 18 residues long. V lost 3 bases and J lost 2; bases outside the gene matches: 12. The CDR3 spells CAISEWGGTSSTTDTQYF. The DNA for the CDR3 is TGTGCCATCAGTGAATGGGGGGGGACTAGCAGTACCACAGATACGCAGTATTTT.

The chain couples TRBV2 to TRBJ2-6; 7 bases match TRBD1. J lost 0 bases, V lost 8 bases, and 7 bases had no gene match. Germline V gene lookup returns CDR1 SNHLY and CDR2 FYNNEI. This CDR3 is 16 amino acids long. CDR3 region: CASGDRPPSGANVLTF. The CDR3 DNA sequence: TGTGCCAGCGGGGACAGACCCCCCTCTGGGGCCAACGTCCTGACTTTC.

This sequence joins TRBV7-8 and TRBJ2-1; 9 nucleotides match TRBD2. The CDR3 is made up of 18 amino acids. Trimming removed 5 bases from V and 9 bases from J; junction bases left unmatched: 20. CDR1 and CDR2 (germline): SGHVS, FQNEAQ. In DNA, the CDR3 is TGTGCCAGCAGCCGCGACCCCTCTAGCGGGGAAGTGTTTATTGAGCAGTTCTTC. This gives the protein CASSRDPSSGEVFIEQFF.

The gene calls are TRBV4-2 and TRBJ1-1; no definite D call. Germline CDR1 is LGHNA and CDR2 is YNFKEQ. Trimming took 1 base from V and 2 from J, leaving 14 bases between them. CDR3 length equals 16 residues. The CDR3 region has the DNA TGTGCCAGCAGCCAAGGCCAGACACCTCTTAACACTGAAGCTTTCTTT. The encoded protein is CASSQGQTPLNTEAFF.

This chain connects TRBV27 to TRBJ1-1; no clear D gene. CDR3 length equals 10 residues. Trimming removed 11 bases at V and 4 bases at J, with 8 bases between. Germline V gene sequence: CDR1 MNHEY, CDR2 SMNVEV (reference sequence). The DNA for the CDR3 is TGTGCCGAGGGTGGCACTGAAGCTTTCTTT. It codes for CAEGGTEAFF.

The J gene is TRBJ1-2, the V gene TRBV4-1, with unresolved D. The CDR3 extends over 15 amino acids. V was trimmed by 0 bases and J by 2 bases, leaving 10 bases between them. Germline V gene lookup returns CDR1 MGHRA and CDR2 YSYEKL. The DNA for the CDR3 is TGCGCCAGCAGCCAAGATCTAATCGGGAACTATGGCTACACCTTC. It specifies CASSQDLIGNYGYTF.

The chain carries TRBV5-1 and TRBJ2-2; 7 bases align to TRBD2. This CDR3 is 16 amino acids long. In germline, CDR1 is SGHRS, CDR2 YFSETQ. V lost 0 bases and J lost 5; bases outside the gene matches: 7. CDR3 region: CASSLVSQGGTGELFF. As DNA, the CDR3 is TGCGCCAGCAGCTTGGTGAGCCAGGGAGGGACCGGGGAGCTGTTTTTT.

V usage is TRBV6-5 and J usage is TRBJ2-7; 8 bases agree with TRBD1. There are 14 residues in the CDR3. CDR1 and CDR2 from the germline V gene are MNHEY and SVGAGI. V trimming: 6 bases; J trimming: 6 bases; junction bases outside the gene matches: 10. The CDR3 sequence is CASSFGQGWGEQYF. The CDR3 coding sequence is TGTGCCAGCAGCTTCGGACAGGGATGGGGCGAGCAGTACTTC.

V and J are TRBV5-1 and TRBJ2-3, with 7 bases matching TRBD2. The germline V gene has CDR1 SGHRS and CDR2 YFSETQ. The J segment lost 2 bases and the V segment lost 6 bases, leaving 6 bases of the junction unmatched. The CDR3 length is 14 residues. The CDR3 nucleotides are TGCGCCAGCACTCGGGAGGCCTTCACAGATACGCAGTATTTT. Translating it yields CASTREAFTDTQYF.

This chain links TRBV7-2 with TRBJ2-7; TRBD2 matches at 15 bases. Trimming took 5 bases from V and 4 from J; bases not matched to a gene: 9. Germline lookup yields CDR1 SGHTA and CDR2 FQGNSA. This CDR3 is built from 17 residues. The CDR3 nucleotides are TGTGCCAGCAGCCCCATCAGGACTAGCGGGAGGGTTTACGAGCAGTACTTC. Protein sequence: CASSPIRTSGRVYEQYF.

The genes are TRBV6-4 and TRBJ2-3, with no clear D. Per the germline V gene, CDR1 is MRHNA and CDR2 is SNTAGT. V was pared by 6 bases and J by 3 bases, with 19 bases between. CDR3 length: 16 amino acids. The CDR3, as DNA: TGTGCCAGCAGCCACTTTCTGGTGTTTGATACAGATACGCAGTATTTT. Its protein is CASSHFLVFDTDTQYF.

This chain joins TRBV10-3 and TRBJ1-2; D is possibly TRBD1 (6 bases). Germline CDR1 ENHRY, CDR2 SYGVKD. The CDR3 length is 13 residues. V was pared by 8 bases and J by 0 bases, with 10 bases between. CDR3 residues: CAIEGGTNYGYTF. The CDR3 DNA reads TGTGCCATCGAGGGGGGGACTAACTATGGCTACACCTTC.

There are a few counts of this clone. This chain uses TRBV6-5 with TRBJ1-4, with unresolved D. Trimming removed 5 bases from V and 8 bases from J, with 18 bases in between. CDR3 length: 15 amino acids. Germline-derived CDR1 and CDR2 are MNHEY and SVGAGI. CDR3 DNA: TGTGCCAGCAGTAACCTTCGGAGGTCCCGAGAAAAACTGTTTTTT. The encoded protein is CASSNLRRSREKLFF.

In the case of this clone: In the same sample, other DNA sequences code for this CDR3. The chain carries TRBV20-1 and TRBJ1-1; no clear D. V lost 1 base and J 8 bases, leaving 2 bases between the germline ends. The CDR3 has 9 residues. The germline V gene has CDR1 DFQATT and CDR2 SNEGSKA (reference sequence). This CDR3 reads CSARAEAFF. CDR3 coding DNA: TGCAGTGCTAGAGCGGAAGCTTTCTTT.

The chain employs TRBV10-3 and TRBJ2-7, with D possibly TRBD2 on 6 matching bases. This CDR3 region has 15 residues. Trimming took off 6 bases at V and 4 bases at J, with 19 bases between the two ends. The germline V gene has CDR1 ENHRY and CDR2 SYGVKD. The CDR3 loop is CAIRAQPPGGYEQYF. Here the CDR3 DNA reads TGTGCCATCAGAGCTCAACCCCCAGGAGGGTACGAGCAGTACTTC.